The present T cell receptor (beta chain) was sequenced within a study of cytomegalovirus exposure and HLA in healthy donors. Points from the study as a whole: Most subjects' HLA-A and HLA-B alleles were reportedly predicted from TCR beta sequences.

The CDR3 totals 15 residues. Trimming cost V 0 bases and J 2 bases, with 9 bases left between them. Germline CDR1 is SGHKS and CDR2 is YYEKEE (reference sequence). This PCR relied on a set of 60 Vbeta primers and 13 Jbeta primers. Sequencing used immunoSEQ multiplex PCR; TCRdb keeps in-frame clones, though not all of them. The table has around 200,000 clones, 80% seen once. Details on this clone: Its target is unknown.

The TCR originated in a boy aged 10-17 years in good health and CMV-seronegative. The chain uses TRBV5-5 and TRBJ1-5; D might be TRBD1 (5 bases). Sample: PBMCs. The CDR3 protein is CASSLDGGGNQPQHF. Here the CDR3 DNA reads TGTGCCAGCAGCTTGGATGGAGGGGGCAATCAGCCCCAGCATTTT.